Below, 20 T cell receptor beta chains from the same sample are listed, as sequenced in a study of T cell responses to AZD1222 COVID-19 vaccine. Using immunoSEQ multiplex PCR, the repertoire was profiled, and TCRdb retains in-frame clones only, with some absent. In the table there are 84,000 or so clones, 75% to 95% of which are singletons. The starting material was peripheral blood, obtained 28 days after the second AZD1222 dose. Receptors originate from an adult who received the AZD1222 COVID-19 vaccine.

V gene TRBV12-3 or TRBV12-4 combines with J gene TRBJ2-1; D is possibly TRBD1 or TRBD2 (6 bases each). The ends were cut back, 6 bases at V and 8 bases at J, with 11 bases in the middle. The CDR3 runs 12 residues. The CDR3 DNA follows: TGTGCCAGCAGGACAAGGGGGGATGAGCAGTTCTTC. Translating it yields CASRTRGDEQFF.

This chain uses TRBV7-6 with TRBJ1-1, with TRBD1 as a possible D gene (6 bases). V lost 4 bases to trimming and J lost 6 bases, with 15 bases between them. Germline lookup yields CDR1 SGHVS and CDR2 FNYEAQ. The CDR3 runs to 14 residues. CDR3 DNA: TGTGCCAGCAGCTCGAACAGGGATAGTGCTGAAGCTTTCTTT. This encodes CASSSNRDSAEAFF.

The chain has TRBV6-6 and TRBJ1-3; no firm D call. Germline-derived CDR1 and CDR2 are MNHNY and SVGAGI (reference sequence). Trimming took 2 bases from V and 0 from J, leaving 2 bases between them. This CDR3 has 13 residues. The CDR3 nucleotides read TGTGCCAGCAGTTACATCTCTGGAAACACCATATATTTT. Residues: CASSYISGNTIYF.

This chain joins TRBV6-1 and TRBJ1-3; tentative D call: TRBD1 (6 bases). This CDR3 has 14 residues. V was shortened by 3 bases and J by 4 bases, with 10 bases between the two germline ends. Germline V gives CDR1 MNHNS, CDR2 SASEGT. The CDR3 nucleotides read TGTGCCAGCAGTGAGGGACAACCCGGAAACACCATATATTTT. Protein: CASSEGQPGNTIYF.

The V and J genes are TRBV6-5 and TRBJ1-2; weak D call: TRBD1 (6 bases). Between the trimmed V and J ends, which lost 6 bases and 10 bases, there was a span of 15 bases. Per germline, CDR1 MNHEY and CDR2 SVGAGI. The CDR3 totals 12 residues. The CDR3 loop reads CASSGWQGPYTF. The CDR3 DNA reads TGTGCCAGCAGCGGATGGCAGGGGCCCTACACCTTC.

V is TRBV10-3 and J is TRBJ2-7, with D perhaps being TRBD1 or TRBD2 (5 bases each). CDR1 and CDR2 from the germline V gene are ENHRY and SYGVKD. Deletions cut 4 bases from V and 5 bases from J, with 18 bases between. The CDR3 has 15 residues. The CDR3 protein is CAISARDENSHEQYF. The CDR3 region has the DNA TGTGCCATCAGTGCCCGGGACGAGAATTCCCACGAGCAGTACTTC.

The chain carries TRBV5-1 and TRBJ1-4, with a possible D match to TRBD1 (5 bases). CDR1 and CDR2 from the germline V gene are SGHRS and YFSETQ. V dropped 0 bases and J dropped 8 bases, with 8 bases sitting between them. This CDR3 is 13 amino acids long. The CDR3 sequence is CASSLDRNEKLFF. CDR3 DNA: TGCGCCAGCAGCTTGGACAGGAACGAAAAACTGTTTTTT.

This clone was counted a single time. The genes are TRBV11-3 and TRBJ1-1; D gene ambiguous. Germline-derived CDR1 and CDR2 are SGHNT and YENEEA. The length of the CDR3 is 14 residues. The V and J ends lost 1 base and 4 bases respectively, with 10 bases between them. The chain's CDR3 is CASSLVPAGTEAFF. CDR3 nucleotide sequence: TGTGCCAGCAGCTTAGTTCCGGCGGGCACTGAAGCTTTCTTT.

V usage is TRBV4-1 and J usage is TRBJ2-1, with 10 bases matching TRBD2. The CDR3 has 16 residues. Trimming at V came to 8 bases and at J to 3 bases, leaving 10 bases not matched to a gene. Germline V lookup: CDR1 MGHRA, CDR2 YSYEKL. CDR3 sequence: CASGGRGLADYNEQFF. In DNA form, the CDR3 reads TGCGCCAGCGGGGGGAGAGGACTAGCGGACTACAATGAGCAGTTCTTC.

V gene TRBV7-8 combines with J gene TRBJ1-1; D perhaps matches TRBD1 (6 bases). With 4 bases removed from V and 8 bases from J, the gap between germline ends came to 11 bases. The CDR3 is made up of 12 amino acids. Per the germline V gene, CDR1 is SGHVS and CDR2 is FQNEAQ. This CDR3 reads CASSSNRVEAFF. As DNA, the CDR3 is TGTGCCAGCAGCTCGAACAGGGTGGAAGCTTTCTTT.

This clone was observed a few times. V and J are TRBV7-9 and TRBJ2-7; D perhaps matches TRBD2 (6 bases). The CDR3 consists of 14 residues. In germline, CDR1 is SEHNR, CDR2 FQNEAQ (reference sequence). Between the trimmed V and J ends, which lost 0 bases and 3 bases, there was a span of 9 bases. CDR3 bases: TGTGCCAGCAGCTTAGCGGGTAGCGGCTACGAGCAGTACTTC. Amino acid sequence: CASSLAGSGYEQYF. Supplemented by reference TRBV7-9 and TRBJ2-7, the full variable domain reads DTGVSQNPRHKITKRGQNVTFRCDPISEHNRLYWYRQTLGQGPEFLTYFQNEAQLEKSRLLSDRFSAERPKGSFSTLEIQRTEQGDSAMYLCASSLAGSGYEQYFGPGTRLTVT.

This chain joins TRBV25-1 and TRBJ2-1; D assignment may be TRBD1 or TRBD2 (6 bases each). The CDR3 runs to 14 residues. Trimming pared 9 bases from V and 9 bases from J, leaving 21 bases between. In germline, CDR1 is MGHDK, CDR2 SYGVNS. CDR3 in amino acids: CARAPTGRGGEQFF. DNA of the CDR3: TGTGCCAGGGCCCCAACAGGGCGGGGTGGTGAGCAGTTCTTC.

This chain links TRBV11-2 with TRBJ1-1; D may be TRBD1 (5 bases). Trimming took 5 bases from V and 0 from J, leaving 10 bases between them. From germline, CDR1 is SGHAT and CDR2 FQNNGV. The CDR3 covers 14 residues. The chain's CDR3 is CASSRGPVNTEAFF. CDR3 bases: TGTGCCAGCAGCCGGGGCCCTGTGAACACTGAAGCTTTCTTT. The full variable domain, with the rest looked up from reference TRBV11-2 and TRBJ1-1, is EAGVAQSPRYKIIEKRQSVAFWCNPISGHATLYWYQQILGQGPKLLIQFQNNGVVDDSQLPKDRFSAERLKGVDSTLKIQPAKLEDSAVYLCASSRGPVNTEAFFGQGTRLTVV.

This clone appeared a few times. The V gene is TRBV2, the J gene TRBJ1-5, with unresolved D. The CDR3 length is 13 residues. Germline-derived CDR1 and CDR2 are SNHLY and FYNNEI. V lost 5 bases and J lost 3, with 8 bases in between. The CDR3 reads CASSSGVNQPQHF. CDR3 DNA sequence: TGTGCCAGCAGTTCGGGAGTCAATCAGCCCCAGCATTTT.

The chain has TRBV5-4 and TRBJ1-6; no firm D call. V was trimmed by 4 bases and J by 6 bases, leaving 11 bases between them. This CDR3 contains 14 residues. The germline gives CDR1 SGHNT, CDR2 YYREEE (reference sequence). The CDR3 DNA reads as TGTGCCAGCAGCGATCCGACGGCTAATTCACCCCTCCACTTT. It yields the protein CASSDPTANSPLHF.

In its sample, this clone was seen a few times. The rearrangement uses TRBV5-4 and TRBJ1-1; 10 bases fit TRBD1. In germline, CDR1 is SGHNT, CDR2 YYREEE (reference sequence). This CDR3 is built from 15 residues. The V and J ends lost 4 bases and 6 bases, in that order; junction bases with no gene match: 9. CDR3 sequence (DNA): TGTGCCAGCAGCCCTATGGACAGGGGGTATGCTGAAGCTTTCTTT. It yields the protein CASSPMDRGYAEAFF.

This rearrangement joins TRBV10-3 to TRBJ2-3; perhaps TRBD1 as D (7 bases). V lost 4 bases and J 3 bases, leaving 14 bases between the germline ends. The V gene's germline CDR1 is ENHRY and CDR2 SYGVKD. The CDR3 contains 15 residues. This chain's CDR3 is CAISGGDSRTDTQYF. The DNA for the CDR3 is TGTGCCATCAGTGGGGGGGACAGTAGGACAGATACGCAGTATTTT.

The rearrangement joins TRBV19 to TRBJ2-7; 11 positions agree with TRBD1. The ends lost 10 bases at V and 0 bases at J; junction bases unmatched: 5. The germline CDR1 and CDR2 sequences are LNHDA and SQIVND (reference sequence). The CDR3 has 14 amino acids. CDR3 loop: CATTGTGGSYEQYF. The CDR3 DNA reads TGTGCCACGACCGGGACAGGGGGCTCCTACGAGCAGTACTTC.

The CDR3 sequence: CASSLLGELFF. The DNA of the CDR3 is TGTGCCAGCAGTTTACTTGGGGAGCTGTTTTTT. This sequence joins TRBV27 and TRBJ2-2; D uncertain. Germline values: CDR1 MNHEY, CDR2 SMNVEV (reference sequence). The CDR3 is 11 residues long. Trimming shortened V by 2 bases and J by 8 bases, and 3 bases separated the two germline ends.

CDR3 bases: TGCGCCAGCAGCTCCTATCAAGAGACCCAGTACTTC. This sequence encodes CASSSYQETQYF. The chain links TRBV5-1 to TRBJ2-5, with D uncertain. Germline V gene data show CDR1 as SGHRS and CDR2 as YFSETQ. The V end was cut by 3 bases, the J end by 2 bases, with 5 bases between. This CDR3 comprises 12 residues. Combining the CDR3 with reference TRBV5-1 and TRBJ2-5 gives the whole variable domain KAGVTQTPRYLIKTRGQQVTLSCSPISGHRSVSWYQQTPGQGLQFLFEYFSETQRNKGNFPGRFSGRQFSNSRSEMNVSTLELGDSALYLCASSSYQETQYFGPGTRLLVL.